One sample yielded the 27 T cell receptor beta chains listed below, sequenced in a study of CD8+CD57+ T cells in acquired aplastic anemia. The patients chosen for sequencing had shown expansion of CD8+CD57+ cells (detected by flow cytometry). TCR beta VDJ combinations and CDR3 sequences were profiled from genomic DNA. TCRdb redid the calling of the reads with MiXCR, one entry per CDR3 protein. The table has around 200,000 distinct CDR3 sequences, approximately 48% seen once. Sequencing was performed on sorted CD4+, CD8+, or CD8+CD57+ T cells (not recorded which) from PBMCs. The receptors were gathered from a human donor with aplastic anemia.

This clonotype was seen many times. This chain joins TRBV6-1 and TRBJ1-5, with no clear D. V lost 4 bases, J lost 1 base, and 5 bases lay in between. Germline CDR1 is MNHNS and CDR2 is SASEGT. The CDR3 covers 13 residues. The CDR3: CASSGRSNQPQHF. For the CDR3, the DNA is TGTGCCAGCAGTGGACGGAGCAATCAGCCCCAGCATTTT.

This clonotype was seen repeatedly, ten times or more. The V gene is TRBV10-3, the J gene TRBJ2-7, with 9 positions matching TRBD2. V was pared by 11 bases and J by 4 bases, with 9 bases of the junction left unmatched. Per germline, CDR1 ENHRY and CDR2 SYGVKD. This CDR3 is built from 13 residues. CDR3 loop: CAAAGTSPYEQYF. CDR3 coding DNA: TGTGCCGCCGCCGGGACTAGCCCTTACGAGCAGTACTTC.

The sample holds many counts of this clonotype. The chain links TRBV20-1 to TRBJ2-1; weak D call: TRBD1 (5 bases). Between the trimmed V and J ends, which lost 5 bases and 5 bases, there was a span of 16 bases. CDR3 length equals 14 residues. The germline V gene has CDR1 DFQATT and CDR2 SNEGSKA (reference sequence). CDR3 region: CSAPRQGRNNEQFF. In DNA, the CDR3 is TGCAGTGCTCCCCGGCAGGGTAGGAACAATGAGCAGTTCTTC.

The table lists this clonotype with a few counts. Here the CDR3 DNA reads TGCAGCGTTGACGTATCGAATACTGAAGCTTTCTTT. It translates to CSVDVSNTEAFF. The rearrangement joins TRBV29-1 to TRBJ1-1; D is ambiguous. Germline V gene sequence: CDR1 SQVTM, CDR2 ANQGSEA. V was pared by 3 bases and J by 5 bases, with 10 bases between. This CDR3 contains 12 residues.

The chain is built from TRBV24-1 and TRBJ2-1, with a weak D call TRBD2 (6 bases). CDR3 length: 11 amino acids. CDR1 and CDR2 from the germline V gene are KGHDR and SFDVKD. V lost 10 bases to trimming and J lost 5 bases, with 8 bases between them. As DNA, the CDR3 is TGTGCCACTGGAGGGGACAATGAGCAGTTCTTC. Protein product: CATGGDNEQFF.

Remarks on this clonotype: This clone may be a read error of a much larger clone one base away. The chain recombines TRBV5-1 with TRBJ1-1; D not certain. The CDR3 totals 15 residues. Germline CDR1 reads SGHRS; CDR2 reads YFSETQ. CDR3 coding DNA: TGCGCCAGCAGCTTGGAACCGTTAATGAACACTGACGCTTTCTTT. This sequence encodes CASSLEPLMNTDAFF.

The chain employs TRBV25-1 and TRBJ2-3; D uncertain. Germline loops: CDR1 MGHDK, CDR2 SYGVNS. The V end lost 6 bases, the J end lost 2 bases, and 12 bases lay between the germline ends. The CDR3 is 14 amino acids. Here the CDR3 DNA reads TGTGCCAGCAGGCCAGCAGTCGCCACAGATACGCAGTATTTT. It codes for CASRPAVATDTQYF.

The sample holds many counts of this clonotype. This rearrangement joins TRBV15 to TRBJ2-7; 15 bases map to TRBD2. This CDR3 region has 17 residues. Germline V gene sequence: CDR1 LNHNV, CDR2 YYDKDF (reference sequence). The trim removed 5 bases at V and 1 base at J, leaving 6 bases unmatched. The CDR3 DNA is TGTGCCACCAGCGGACCGGGACTAGCGGGAGGTTCCTACGAGCAGTACTTC. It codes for CATSGPGLAGGSYEQYF.

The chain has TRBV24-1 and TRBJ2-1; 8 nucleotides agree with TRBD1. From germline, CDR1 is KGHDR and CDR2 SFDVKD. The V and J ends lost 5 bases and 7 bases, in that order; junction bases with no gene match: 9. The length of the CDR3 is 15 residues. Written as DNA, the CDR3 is TGTGCCACCAGTGGGACAGGGCGTTTAGGGAATGAGCAGTTCTTC. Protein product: CATSGTGRLGNEQFF.

The CDR3 coding sequence is TGTGCCAGCAGCTTAAGAGTTAGCGGGAGGGCGGGCACAGATACGCAGTATTTT. Translation gives CASSLRVSGRAGTDTQYF. The chain couples TRBV11-1 to TRBJ2-3, with 11 bases fitting TRBD2. The germline CDR1 and CDR2 sequences are SGHAT and FQDESV (reference sequence). The trim removed 2 bases at V and 1 base at J, leaving 8 bases unmatched. This CDR3 contains 18 residues.

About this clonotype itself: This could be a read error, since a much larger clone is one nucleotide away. Written as DNA, the CDR3 is TGTGCCAGCAGCCCACAGAGGGCTAACTATGGCTACACCTTC. This encodes CASSPQRANYGYTF. This chain joins TRBV9 and TRBJ1-2, with no clear D. With 4 bases removed from V and 0 bases from J, the gap between germline ends came to 10 bases. CDR3 length: 14 residues. CDR1 and CDR2 from the germline V gene are SGDLS and YYNGEE.

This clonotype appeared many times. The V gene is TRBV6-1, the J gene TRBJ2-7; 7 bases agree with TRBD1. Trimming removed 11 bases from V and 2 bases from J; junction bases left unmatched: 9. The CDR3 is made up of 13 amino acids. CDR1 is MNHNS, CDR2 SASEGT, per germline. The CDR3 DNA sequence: TGTGCCGGCCGACAGGGATCAGCCTACGAGCAGTACTTC. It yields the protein CAGRQGSAYEQYF.

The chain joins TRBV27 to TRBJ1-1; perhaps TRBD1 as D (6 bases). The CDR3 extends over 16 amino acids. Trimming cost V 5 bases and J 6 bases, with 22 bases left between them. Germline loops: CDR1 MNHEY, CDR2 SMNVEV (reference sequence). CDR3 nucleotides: TGTGCCAGCAGTATCCAGGGGAAATTGAACAGCCCTGAAGCTTTCTTT. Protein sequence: CASSIQGKLNSPEAFF.

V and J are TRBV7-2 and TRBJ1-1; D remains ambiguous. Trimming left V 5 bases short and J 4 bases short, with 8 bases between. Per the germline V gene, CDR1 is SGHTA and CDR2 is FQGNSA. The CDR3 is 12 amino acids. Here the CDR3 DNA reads TGTGCCAGCAGCCGGGGAGGCACTGAAGCTTTCTTT. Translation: CASSRGGTEAFF.

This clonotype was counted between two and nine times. CDR3 nucleotide sequence: TGTGCCAGCAGTCCCCGAGGGACTAGCGGGGTCTCCTACGAGCAGTACTTC. Amino acids: CASSPRGTSGVSYEQYF. The chain is built from TRBV27 and TRBJ2-7, with TRBD2 matching over 13 bases. The CDR3 spans 17 residues. CDR1 is MNHEY and CDR2 is SMNVEV in the germline V gene (reference sequence). Trimming cost V 5 bases and J 0 bases; bases outside gene matches: 7.

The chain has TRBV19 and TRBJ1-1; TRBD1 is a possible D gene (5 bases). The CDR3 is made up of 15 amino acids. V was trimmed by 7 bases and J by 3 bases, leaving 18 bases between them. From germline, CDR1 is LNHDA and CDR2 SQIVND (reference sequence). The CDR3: CASTQVGQGHTEAFF. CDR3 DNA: TGTGCCAGTACCCAAGTAGGGCAGGGCCACACTGAAGCTTTCTTT.

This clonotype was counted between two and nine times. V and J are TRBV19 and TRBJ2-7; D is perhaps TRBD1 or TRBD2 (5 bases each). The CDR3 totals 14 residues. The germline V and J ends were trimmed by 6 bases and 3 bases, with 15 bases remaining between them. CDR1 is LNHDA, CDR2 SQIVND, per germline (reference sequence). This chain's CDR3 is CASSRPGRDYEQYF. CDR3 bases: TGTGCCAGTAGCCGACCGGGACGGGACTACGAGCAGTACTTC.

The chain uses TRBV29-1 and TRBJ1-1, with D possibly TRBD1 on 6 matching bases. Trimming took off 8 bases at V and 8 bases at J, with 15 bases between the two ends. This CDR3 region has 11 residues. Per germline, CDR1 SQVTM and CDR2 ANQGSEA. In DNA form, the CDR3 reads TGCAGCACCGGACAGCGAGGGGAAGCTTTCTTT. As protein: CSTGQRGEAFF. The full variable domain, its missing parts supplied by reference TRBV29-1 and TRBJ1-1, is SAVISQKPSRDICQRGTSLTIQCQVDSQVTMMFWYRQQPGQSLTLIATANQGSEATYESGFVIDKFPISRPNLTFSTLTVSNMSPEDSSIYLCSTGQRGEAFFGQGTRLTVV.

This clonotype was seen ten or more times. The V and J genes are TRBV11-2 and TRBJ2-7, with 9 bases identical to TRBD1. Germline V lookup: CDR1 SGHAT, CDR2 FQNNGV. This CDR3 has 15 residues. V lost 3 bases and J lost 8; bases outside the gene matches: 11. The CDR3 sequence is CASSFSQGAGEKQYF. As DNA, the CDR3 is TGTGCCAGCAGCTTTTCACAGGGGGCTGGGGAAAAGCAGTACTTC.

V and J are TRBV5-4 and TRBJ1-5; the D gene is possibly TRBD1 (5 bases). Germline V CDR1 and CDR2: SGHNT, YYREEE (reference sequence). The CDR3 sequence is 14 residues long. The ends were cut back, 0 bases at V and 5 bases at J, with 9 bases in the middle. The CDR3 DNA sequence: TGTGCCAGCAGCTTGGCAGGACAAGATCAGCCCCAGCATTTT. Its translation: CASSLAGQDQPQHF.

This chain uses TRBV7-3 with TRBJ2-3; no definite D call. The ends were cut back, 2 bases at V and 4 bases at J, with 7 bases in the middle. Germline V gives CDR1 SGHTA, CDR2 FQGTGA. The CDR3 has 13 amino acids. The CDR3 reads CASSLGVADTQYF. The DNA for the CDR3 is TGTGCCAGCAGCTTAGGGGTCGCAGATACGCAGTATTTT.

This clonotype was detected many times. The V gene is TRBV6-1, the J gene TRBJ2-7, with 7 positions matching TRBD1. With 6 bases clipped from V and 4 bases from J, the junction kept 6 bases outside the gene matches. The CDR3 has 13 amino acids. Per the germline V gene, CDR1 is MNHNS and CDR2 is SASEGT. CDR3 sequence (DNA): TGTGCCAGCAGGACCCGGGACAGATACGAGCAGTACTTC. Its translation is CASRTRDRYEQYF.

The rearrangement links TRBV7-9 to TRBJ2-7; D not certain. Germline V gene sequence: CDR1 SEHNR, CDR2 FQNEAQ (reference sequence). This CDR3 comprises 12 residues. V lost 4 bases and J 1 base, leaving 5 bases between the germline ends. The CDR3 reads CASSSPSYEQYF. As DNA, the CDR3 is TGTGCCAGCAGCTCCCCATCCTACGAGCAGTACTTC.

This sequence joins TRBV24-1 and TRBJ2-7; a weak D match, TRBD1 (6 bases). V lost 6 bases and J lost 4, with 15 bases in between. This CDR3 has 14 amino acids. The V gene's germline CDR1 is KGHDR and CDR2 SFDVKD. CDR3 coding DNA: TGTGCCACCAGTAGCCGGGACAATGGATACGAGCAGTACTTC. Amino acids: CATSSRDNGYEQYF.

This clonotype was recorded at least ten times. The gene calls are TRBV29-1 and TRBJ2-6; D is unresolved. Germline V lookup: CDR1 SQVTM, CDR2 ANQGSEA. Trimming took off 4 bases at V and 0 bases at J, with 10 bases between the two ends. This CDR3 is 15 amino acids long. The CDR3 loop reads CSVVVTSSGANVLTF. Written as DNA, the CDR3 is TGCAGCGTTGTAGTTACCTCCTCTGGGGCCAACGTCCTGACTTTC.

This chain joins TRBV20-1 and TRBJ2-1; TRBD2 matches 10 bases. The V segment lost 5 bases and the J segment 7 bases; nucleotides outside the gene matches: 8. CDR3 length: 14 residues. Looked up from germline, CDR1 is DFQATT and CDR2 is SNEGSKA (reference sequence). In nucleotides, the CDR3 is TGCAGTGCTCAGAGCGGGGGGGCCAAGAATGAGCAGTTCTTC. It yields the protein CSAQSGGAKNEQFF.

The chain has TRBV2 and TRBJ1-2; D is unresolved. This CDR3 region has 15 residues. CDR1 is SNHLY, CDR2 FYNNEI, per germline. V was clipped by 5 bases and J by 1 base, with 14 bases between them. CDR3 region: CASSPTRVINYGYTF. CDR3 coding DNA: TGTGCCAGCAGTCCAACCCGTGTGATTAACTATGGCTACACCTTC.